A single T cell receptor beta chain is shown here with its context. This clone was found once. Its antigen is not yet known. Within one base of it there is no much larger clone, and no base qualities were kept. The data belong to a study of blood T cell repertoires in COVID-19 (dated by TCRdb to the early 2020s). Background on the whole study: The collaborator samples originated in the United States, Italy and Spain and spanned the acute and convalescent phases of COVID-19. The material from the prospective study consisted of cDNA or gDNA derived from T cells, B-cell-depleted T cells, or PBMCs. The dataset comprised deeply sampled blood TCRbeta repertoires from subjects exposed to, actively infected with, or recovered from COVID-19. The repertoires were released in a freely available public database intended as a resource for research on the immune response to SARS-CoV-2. The samples were drawn from two sources: the first 160 participants of the ongoing ImmuneRACE study, and over 950 subjects contributed by 6 global collaborators. Nearly every sample came with metadata listing a de-identified subject ID, COVID-19 status, age in years and sex. Where available, HLA class I and class II types were obtained from metadata supplied by the sample provider rather than from assay-based typing.

Whole blood was collected in K2EDTA tubes by collaborating institutions according to the institutions' own protocols. For TCRbeta analysis, collaborator samples were shipped as frozen whole blood, as isolated PBMCs, or as DNA extracted from either sample type. Results the study describes overall, beyond this receptor: Clinical and demographic metadata were provided uncurated, with the amount varying by source and participant.

TCRbeta CDR3 regions were amplified from genomic DNA by means of the immunoSEQ Assay, a bias-controlled multiplex PCR. On the authors' methods: Within the assay, amplification of reference gene primers was used to estimate how many nucleated cells each sample contained. Sequence reads were collapsed and filtered to measure the absolute abundance of every unique TCRbeta CDR3 rearrangement. For each sample, productive Simpson clonality was calculated by taking the square root of Simpson's diversity index across productive rearrangements. TCRdb mirrors the immuneACCESS table, restricted to in-frame sequences. Some clones are absent from its copies; in checked studies, under half trace to an unresolved V gene, and the reason for the others is unknown. V and J calls and clone size are as listed in that table; D and trimming were resolved from the DNA. A total of approximately 140,000 clones appear in this sample, approximately 84% of them only once. The ten largest clones capture around 2.1% of the sample.

The sample comprised peripheral blood. This receptor was obtained from an older man with acute or convalescent COVID-19.

The CDR3 corresponds to CASSPLRAGPNQPQHF. The nucleotide sequence reads as follows: TGTGCCAGCAGCCCTCTCCGGGCAGGGCCCAATCAGCCCCAGCATTTT. The chain is assembled from TRBV5-8 and TRBJ1-5; TRBD1 is perhaps the D gene, given 5 matching bases. Including the terminal cysteine and phenylalanine, the CDR3 comprises 16 residues. Only CDR3 DNA remains: 48 bases, in frame from the first base. The germline V gene encodes CDR1 SGHTS and CDR2 YDEGEE. Trimming costs V 4 bases and J 3 bases, and their ends lie 17 bases apart. Reference TRBV5-8 and TRBJ1-5 proteins supply the regions before and after the CDR3; the full variable domain is: EAGVTQSPTHLIKTRGQQATLRCSPISGHTSVYWYQQALGLGLQFLLWYDEGEERNRGNFPPRFSGRQFPNYSSELNVNALELEDSALYLCASSPLRAGPNQPQHFGDGTRLSIL.